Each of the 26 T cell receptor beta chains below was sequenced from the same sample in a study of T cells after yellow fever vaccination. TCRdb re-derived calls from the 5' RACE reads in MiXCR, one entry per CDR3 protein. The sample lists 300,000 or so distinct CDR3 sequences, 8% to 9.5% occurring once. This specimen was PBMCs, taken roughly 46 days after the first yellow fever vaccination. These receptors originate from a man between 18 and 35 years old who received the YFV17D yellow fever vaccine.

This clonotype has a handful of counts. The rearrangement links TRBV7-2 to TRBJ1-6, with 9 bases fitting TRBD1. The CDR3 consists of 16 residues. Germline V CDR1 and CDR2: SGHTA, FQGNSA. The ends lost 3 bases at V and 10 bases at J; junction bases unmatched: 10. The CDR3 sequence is CASSFSGTGIGSPLHF. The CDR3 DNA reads TGTGCCAGCAGCTTTTCCGGGACAGGGATAGGATCACCCCTCCACTTT.

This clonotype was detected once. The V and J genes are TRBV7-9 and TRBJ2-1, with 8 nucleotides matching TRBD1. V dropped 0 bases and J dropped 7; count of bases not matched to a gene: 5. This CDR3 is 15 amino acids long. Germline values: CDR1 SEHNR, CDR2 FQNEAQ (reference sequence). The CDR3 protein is CASSLAWTGLNEQFF. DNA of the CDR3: TGTGCCAGCAGCTTAGCTTGGACAGGGTTGAATGAGCAGTTCTTC.

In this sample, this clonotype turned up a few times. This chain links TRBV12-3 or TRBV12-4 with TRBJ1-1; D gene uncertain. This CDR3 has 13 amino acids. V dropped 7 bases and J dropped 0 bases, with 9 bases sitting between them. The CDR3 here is CASTLQLNTEAFF. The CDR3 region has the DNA TGTGCCAGCACCCTGCAGCTGAACACTGAAGCTTTCTTT.

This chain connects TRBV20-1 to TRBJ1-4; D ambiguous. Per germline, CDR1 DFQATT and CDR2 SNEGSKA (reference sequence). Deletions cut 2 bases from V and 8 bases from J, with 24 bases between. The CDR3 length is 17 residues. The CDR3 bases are TGCAGTGCTAGATCCCCGTTCGGATTCAAGTCCGGAGAAAAACTGTTTTTT. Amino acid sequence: CSARSPFGFKSGEKLFF.

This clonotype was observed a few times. The CDR3 loop is CAWTAGTSGSNEQFF. The CDR3 DNA reads TGTGCCTGGACGGCGGGGACTAGCGGGTCGAATGAGCAGTTCTTC. The rearrangement joins TRBV30 to TRBJ2-1; 12 bases are a match to TRBD2. Per the germline V gene, CDR1 is GTSNPN and CDR2 is SVGIG (reference sequence). J gave up 7 bases and V 4 bases, and 8 bases lay outside the gene matches. The CDR3 loop spans 15 amino acids.

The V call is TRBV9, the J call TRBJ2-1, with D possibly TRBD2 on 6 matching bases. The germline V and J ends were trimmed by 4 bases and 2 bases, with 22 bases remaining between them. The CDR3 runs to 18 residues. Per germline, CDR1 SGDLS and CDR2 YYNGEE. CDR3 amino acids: CASSIREPIPSTYNEQFF. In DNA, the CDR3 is TGTGCCAGCAGCATCCGGGAGCCGATACCCTCTACCTACAATGAGCAGTTCTTC.

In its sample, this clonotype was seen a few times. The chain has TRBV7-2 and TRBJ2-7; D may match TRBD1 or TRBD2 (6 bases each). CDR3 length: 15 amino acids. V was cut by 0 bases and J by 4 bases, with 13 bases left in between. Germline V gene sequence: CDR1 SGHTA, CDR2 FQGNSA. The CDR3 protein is CASSLAPGGGYEQYF. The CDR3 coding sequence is TGTGCCAGCAGCTTAGCGCCCGGGGGCGGGTACGAGCAGTACTTC.

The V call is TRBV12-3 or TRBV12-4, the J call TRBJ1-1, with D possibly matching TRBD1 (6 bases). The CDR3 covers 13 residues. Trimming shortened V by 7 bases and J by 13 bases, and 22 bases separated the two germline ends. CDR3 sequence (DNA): TGTGCCAGCACCAGGGACACGAAAACTTTGGGTTTCTTT. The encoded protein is CASTRDTKTLGFF.

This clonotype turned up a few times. Written as DNA, the CDR3 is TGTGCCAGCAGTCCACAGGGGGGGATCACTGAAGCTTTCTTT. Amino acids: CASSPQGGITEAFF. The chain employs TRBV6-1 and TRBJ1-1; TRBD1 agrees at 8 bases. Trimming at V came to 5 bases and at J to 4 bases, leaving 6 bases not matched to a gene. This CDR3 spans 14 amino acids. Per germline, CDR1 MNHNS and CDR2 SASEGT.

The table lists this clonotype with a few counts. The CDR3 nucleotides read TGTGCCAGCAGCCAAGCTCTGACAGGGTACGAGCAGTACTTC. This encodes CASSQALTGYEQYF. The genes are TRBV14 and TRBJ2-7, with TRBD1 matching 7 bases. The CDR3 is 14 amino acids. CDR1 and CDR2 (germline): SGHDN, FVKESK. Trimming cost V 1 base and J 4 bases; bases outside gene matches: 4.

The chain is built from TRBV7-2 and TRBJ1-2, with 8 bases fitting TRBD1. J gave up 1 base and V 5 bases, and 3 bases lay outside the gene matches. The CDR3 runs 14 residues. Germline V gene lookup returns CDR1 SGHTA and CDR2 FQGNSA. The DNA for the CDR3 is TGTGCCAGCAGCGGACAGGGCGTTAACTATGGCTACACCTTC. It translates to CASSGQGVNYGYTF.

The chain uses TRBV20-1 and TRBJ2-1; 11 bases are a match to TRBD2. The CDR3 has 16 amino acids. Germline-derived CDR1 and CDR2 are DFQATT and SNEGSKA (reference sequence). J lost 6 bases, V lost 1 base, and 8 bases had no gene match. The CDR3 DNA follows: TGCAGTGCTAGAGTACACGGGACTAGCGGTAGCAATGAGCAGTTCTTC. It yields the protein CSARVHGTSGSNEQFF.

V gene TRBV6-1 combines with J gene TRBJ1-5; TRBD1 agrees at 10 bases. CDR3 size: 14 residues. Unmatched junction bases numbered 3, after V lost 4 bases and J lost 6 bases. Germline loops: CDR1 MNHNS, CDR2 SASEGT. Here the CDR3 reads CASSGDRGRQPQHF. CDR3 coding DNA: TGTGCCAGCAGTGGGGACAGGGGACGTCAGCCCCAGCATTTT.

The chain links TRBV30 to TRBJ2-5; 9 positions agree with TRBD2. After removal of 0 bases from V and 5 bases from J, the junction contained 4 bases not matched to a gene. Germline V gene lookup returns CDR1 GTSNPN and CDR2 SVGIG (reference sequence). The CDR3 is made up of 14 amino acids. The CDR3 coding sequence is TGTGCCTGGAGTGTAGCTAGCGGGACGGAGACCCAGTACTTC. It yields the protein CAWSVASGTETQYF.

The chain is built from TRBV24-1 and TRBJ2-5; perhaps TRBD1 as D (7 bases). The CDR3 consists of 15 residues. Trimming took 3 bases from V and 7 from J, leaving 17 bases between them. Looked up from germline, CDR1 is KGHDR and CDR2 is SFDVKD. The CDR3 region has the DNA TGTGCCACCAGTGATCCGTCGACAGGGACTGCGACCCAGTACTTC. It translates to CATSDPSTGTATQYF.

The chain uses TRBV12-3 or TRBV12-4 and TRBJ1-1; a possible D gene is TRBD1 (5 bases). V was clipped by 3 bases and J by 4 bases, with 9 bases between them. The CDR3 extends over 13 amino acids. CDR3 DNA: TGTGCCAGCAGTTTTGGGGGTTCCACTGAAGCTTTCTTT. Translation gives CASSFGGSTEAFF.

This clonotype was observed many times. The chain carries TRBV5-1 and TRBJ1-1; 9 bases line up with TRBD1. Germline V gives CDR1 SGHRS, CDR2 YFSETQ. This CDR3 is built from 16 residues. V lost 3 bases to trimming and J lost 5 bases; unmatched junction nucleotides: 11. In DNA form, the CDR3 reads TGCGCCAGCAGCTCGGTTCAACAGGGGGCTGAGACTGAAGCTTTCTTT. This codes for CASSSVQQGAETEAFF.

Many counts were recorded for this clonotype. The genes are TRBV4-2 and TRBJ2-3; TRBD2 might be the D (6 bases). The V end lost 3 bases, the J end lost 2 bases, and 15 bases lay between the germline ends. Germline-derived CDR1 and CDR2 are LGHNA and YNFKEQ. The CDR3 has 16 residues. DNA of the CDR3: TGTGCCAGCAGCCAGAAGCCCGGACTACACACAGATACGCAGTATTTT. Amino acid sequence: CASSQKPGLHTDTQYF.

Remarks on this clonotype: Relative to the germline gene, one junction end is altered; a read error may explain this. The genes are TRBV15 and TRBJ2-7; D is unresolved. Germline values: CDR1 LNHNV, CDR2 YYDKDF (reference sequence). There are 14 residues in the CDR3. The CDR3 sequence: CATSRDGPTYEQHF. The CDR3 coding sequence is TGTGCCACCAGCAGGGACGGCCCGACCTACGAGCAGCACTTC.

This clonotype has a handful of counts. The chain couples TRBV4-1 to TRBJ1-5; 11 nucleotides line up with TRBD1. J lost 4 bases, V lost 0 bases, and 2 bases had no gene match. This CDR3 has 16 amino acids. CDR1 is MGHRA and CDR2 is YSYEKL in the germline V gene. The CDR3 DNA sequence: TGCGCCAGCAGCCAAGAAGGGACAGGGGGTAATCAGCCCCAGCATTTT. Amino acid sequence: CASSQEGTGGNQPQHF.

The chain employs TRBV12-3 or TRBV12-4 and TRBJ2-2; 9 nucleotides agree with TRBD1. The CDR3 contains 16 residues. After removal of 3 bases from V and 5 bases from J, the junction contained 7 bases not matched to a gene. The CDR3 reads CASSLYGTGWTGELFF. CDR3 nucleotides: TGTGCCAGCAGTTTGTATGGGACAGGGTGGACCGGGGAGCTGTTTTTT.

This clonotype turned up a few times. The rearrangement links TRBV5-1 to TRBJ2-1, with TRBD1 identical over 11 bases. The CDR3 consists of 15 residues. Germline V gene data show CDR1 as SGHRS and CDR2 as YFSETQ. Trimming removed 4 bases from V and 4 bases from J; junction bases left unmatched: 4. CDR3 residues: CASSRGTGGYNEQFF. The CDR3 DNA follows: TGCGCCAGCAGCCGCGGGACAGGGGGTTACAATGAGCAGTTCTTC.

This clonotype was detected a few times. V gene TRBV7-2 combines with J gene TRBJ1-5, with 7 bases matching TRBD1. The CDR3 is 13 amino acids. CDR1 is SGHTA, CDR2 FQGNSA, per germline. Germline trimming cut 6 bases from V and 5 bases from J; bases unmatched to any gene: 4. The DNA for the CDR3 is TGTGCCAGCAGTTCGGGACAGCATCAGCCCCAGCATTTT. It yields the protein CASSSGQHQPQHF.

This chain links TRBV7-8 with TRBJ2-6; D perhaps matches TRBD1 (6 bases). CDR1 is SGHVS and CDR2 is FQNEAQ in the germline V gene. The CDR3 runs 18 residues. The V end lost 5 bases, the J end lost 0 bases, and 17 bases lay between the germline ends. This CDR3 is CASSERTEGFSGANVLTF. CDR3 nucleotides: TGTGCCAGCAGCGAGAGGACAGAGGGCTTCTCTGGGGCCAACGTCCTGACTTTC. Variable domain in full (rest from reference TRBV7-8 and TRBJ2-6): GAGVSQSPRYKVAKRGQDVALRCDPISGHVSLFWYQQALGQGPEFLTYFQNEAQLDKSGLPSDRFFAERPEGSVSTLKIQRTQQEDSAVYLCASSERTEGFSGANVLTFGAGSRLTVL.

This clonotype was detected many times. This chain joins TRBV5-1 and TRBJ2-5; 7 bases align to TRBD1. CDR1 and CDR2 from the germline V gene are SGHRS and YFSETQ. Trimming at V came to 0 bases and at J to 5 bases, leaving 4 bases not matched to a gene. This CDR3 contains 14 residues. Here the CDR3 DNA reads TGCGCCAGCAGCTTGGAAGGGGGCCGGGAGACCCAGTACTTC. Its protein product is CASSLEGGRETQYF.

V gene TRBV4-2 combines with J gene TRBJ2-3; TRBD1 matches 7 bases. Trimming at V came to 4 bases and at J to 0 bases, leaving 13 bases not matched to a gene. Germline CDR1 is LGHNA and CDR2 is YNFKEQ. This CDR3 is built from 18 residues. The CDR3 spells CASSPMRGPLSSTDTQYF. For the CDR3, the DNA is TGTGCCAGCAGCCCCATGAGGGGGCCCCTTTCTAGCACAGATACGCAGTATTTT.